This paragraph covers one T cell receptor (beta chain) sequence. Its specificity is not known. The CDR3 spans 15 residues. The germline V gene has CDR1 SGHTA and CDR2 FQGNSA. Trimming stripped 5 bases from V and 1 base from J, with 12 bases between. The entry originates in a study of T cell repertoires in cytomegalovirus infection. The study's findings and limits: Frequencies of public TCR beta families were cumulated, and this identified carriers of CMV plus the relevant HLA. HLA-C-restricted CMV-specific TCR beta clonotypes were dominant in the ex vivo response.

MiXCR, applied by TCRdb to the reads, yields one record per CDR3 protein. The data hold 150,000 to 200,000 distinct CDR3 sequences, with approximately 30% observed a single time. Sequencing was performed on PBMCs. The receptor was isolated from a human donor in good health (CMV status not recorded). Some clones in this sample may be carry-over from other donors' samples. This chain links TRBV7-2 with TRBJ2-1; either TRBD1 or TRBD2 may supply D (5 bases each). The CDR3 loop is CASSPSRVSYNEQFF. The CDR3 DNA follows: TGTGCCAGCAGCCCTAGCAGGGTGTCCTACAATGAGCAGTTCTTC.